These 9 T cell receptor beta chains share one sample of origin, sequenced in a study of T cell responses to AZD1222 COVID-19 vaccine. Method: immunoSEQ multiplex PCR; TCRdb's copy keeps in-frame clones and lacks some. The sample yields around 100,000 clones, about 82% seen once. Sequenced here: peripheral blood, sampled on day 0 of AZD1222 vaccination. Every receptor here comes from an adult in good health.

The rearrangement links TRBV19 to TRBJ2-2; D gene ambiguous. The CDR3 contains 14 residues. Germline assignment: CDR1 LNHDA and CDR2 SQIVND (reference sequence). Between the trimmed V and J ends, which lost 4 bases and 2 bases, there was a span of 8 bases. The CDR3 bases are TGTGCCAGTAGTAAGGTCGGAAACACCGGGGAGCTGTTTTTT. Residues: CASSKVGNTGELFF.

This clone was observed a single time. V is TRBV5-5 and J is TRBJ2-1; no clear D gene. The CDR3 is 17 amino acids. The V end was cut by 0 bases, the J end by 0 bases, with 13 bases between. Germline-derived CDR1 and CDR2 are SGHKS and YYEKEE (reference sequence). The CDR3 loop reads CASSLAGRHSSYNEQFF. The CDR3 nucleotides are TGTGCCAGCAGCTTGGCCGGTAGACATAGCTCCTACAATGAGCAGTTCTTC.

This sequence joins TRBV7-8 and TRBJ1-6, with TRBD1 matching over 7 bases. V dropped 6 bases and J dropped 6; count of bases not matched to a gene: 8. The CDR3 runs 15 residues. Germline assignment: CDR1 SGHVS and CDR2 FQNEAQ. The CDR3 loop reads CASSPKGASNSPLHF. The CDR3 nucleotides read TGTGCCAGCAGTCCAAAGGGGGCTAGTAATTCACCCCTCCACTTT.

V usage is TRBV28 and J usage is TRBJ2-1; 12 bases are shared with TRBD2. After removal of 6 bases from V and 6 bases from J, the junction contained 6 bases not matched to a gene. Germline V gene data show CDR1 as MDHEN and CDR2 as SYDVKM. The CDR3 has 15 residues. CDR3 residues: CASSPTSGSLNEQFF. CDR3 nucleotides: TGTGCCAGCAGCCCGACTAGCGGGAGTCTCAATGAGCAGTTCTTC.

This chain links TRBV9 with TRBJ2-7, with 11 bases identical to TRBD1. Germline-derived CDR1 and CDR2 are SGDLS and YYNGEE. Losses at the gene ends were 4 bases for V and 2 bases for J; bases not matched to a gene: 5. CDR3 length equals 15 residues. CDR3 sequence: CASSPWGQGAYEQYF. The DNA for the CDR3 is TGTGCCAGCAGCCCGTGGGGACAGGGGGCCTACGAGCAGTACTTC.

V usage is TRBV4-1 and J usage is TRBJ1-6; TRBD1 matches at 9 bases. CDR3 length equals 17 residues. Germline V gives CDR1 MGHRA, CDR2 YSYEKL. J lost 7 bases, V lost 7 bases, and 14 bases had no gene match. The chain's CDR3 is CASTLRPGTGRNSPLHF. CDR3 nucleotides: TGCGCCAGCACCCTACGGCCAGGGACAGGGAGGAATTCACCCCTCCACTTT.

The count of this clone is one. CDR3 protein: CASSQAGPGTSGNTIYF. The DNA of the CDR3 is TGCGCCAGCAGCCAAGCCGGACCGGGAACTTCTGGAAACACCATATATTTT. The V call is TRBV4-3, the J call TRBJ1-3, with D unresolved. The CDR3 is 17 amino acids. The V gene lost 1 base and the J gene lost 1 base, with 14 bases spanning the gap. From germline, CDR1 is LGHNA and CDR2 YSLEER.

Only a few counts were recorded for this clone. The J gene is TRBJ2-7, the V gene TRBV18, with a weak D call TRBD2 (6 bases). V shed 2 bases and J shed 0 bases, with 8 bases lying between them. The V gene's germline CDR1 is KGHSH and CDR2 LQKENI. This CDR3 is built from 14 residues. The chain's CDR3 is CASSPGGSSYEQYF. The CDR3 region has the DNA TGTGCCAGCTCACCAGGAGGGAGCTCCTACGAGCAGTACTTC.

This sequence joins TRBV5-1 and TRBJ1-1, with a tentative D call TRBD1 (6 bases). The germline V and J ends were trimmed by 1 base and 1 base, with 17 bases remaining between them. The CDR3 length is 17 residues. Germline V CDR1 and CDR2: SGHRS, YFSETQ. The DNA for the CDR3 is TGCGCCAGCAGCTTGAGGTGGCGGGGGCAGGGGAACACTGAAGCTTTCTTT. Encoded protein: CASSLRWRGQGNTEAFF.